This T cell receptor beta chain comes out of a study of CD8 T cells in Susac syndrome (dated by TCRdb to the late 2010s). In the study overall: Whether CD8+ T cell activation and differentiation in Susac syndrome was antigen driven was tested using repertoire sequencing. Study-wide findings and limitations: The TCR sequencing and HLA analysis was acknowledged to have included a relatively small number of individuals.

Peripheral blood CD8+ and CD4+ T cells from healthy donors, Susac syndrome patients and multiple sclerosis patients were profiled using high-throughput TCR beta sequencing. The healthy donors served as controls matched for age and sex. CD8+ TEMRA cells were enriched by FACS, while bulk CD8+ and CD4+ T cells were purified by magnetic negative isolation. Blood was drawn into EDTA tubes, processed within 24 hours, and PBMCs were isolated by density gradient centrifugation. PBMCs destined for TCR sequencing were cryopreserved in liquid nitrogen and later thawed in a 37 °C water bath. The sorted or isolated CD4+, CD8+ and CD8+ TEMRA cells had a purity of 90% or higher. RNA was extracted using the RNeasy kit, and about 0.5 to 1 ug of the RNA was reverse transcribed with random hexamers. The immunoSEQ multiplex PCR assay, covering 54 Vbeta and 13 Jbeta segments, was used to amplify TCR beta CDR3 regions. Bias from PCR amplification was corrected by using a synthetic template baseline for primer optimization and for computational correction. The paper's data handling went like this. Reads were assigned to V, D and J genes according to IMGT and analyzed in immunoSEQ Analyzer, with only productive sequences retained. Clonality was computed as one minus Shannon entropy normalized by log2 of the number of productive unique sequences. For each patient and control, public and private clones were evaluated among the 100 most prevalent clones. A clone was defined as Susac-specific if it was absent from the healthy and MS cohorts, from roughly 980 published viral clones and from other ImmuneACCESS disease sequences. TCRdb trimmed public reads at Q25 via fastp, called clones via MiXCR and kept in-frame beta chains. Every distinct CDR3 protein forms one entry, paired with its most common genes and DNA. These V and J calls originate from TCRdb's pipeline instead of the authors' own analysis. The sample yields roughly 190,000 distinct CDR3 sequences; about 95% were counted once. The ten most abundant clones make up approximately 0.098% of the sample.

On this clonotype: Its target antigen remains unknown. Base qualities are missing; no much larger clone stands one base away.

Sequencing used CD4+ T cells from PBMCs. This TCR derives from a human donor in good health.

The CDR3 in this case is CASSLARNLGGNQPQHF. The base sequence is TGTGCCAGCAGTTTGGCCAGGAACCTTGGGGGCAATCAGCCCCAGCATTTT. The sequence joins TRBV12-3 or TRBV12-4 to TRBJ1-5; confidence is insufficient to name the D gene. From its cysteine to its phenylalanine, the CDR3 spans 17 amino acids. The CDR3 DNA has 51 bases and is translated from base 1. V gives up 3 bases and J gives up 2 bases, and the segment between their germline ends measures 17 bases.